The 10 T cell receptor beta chains presented below share a single source sample, sequenced in a study of blood T cell repertoires in COVID-19. Using immunoSEQ multiplex PCR, the repertoire was profiled, and TCRdb retains in-frame clones only, with some absent. The data show a few hundred thousand clones, approximately 79% seen once. The sequencing input was PBMCs or T cells enriched from blood (not recorded which). Receptors were obtained from a man between 25 and 39 years old with acute COVID-19.

V gene TRBV2 combines with J gene TRBJ1-1; 8 bases fit TRBD1. Germline V CDR1 and CDR2: SNHLY, FYNNEI. V dropped 10 bases and J dropped 5; count of bases not matched to a gene: 9. The CDR3 spans 13 residues. As DNA, the CDR3 is TGTGCCACCAAGACGGACAGGGAGACTGAAGCTTTCTTT. Amino acids: CATKTDRETEAFF.

This rearrangement joins TRBV7-6 to TRBJ2-1; D call uncertain. Deletions cut 2 bases from V and 3 bases from J, with 8 bases between. CDR1 is SGHVS, CDR2 FNYEAQ, per germline. The length of the CDR3 is 14 residues. The CDR3 protein is CASSLRGHYNEQFF. Written as DNA, the CDR3 is TGTGCCAGCAGCTTAAGAGGCCACTACAATGAGCAGTTCTTC.

This rearrangement joins TRBV5-6 to TRBJ2-1, with 8 positions matching TRBD2. V was clipped by 7 bases and J by 1 base; unmatched bases: 10. The CDR3 consists of 16 residues. From germline, CDR1 is SGHDT and CDR2 YYEEEE. CDR3 coding DNA: TGTGCCAGCCAACCAGCGGGAGCGCTATCCTACAATGAGCAGTTCTTC. Translating it yields CASQPAGALSYNEQFF.

A single count supports this clone. The germline gene is not matched at one end of the junction; a read error may be the cause. This chain uses TRBV5-4 with TRBJ1-2; 7 bases are shared with TRBD1. The CDR3 runs to 15 residues. From germline, CDR1 is SGHNT and CDR2 YYREEE (reference sequence). CDR3 DNA: TGTGCCAGCAGTTTGGGACAGCAGATAGGATATGGCTACACCTTC. Protein sequence: CASSLGQQIGYGYTF.

This chain joins TRBV5-1 and TRBJ2-2, with TRBD1 as a possible D gene (5 bases). Germline V gene lookup returns CDR1 SGHRS and CDR2 YFSETQ. Trimming pared 0 bases from V and 1 base from J, leaving 7 bases between. This CDR3 comprises 15 residues. DNA for the CDR3: TGCGCCAGCAGCTTGGGACAGCTGAACACCGGGGAGCTGTTTTTT. Encoded protein: CASSLGQLNTGELFF.

This clone was recorded only once. The rearrangement uses TRBV27 and TRBJ2-1, with 8 bases lining up with TRBD2. The V and J ends lost 8 bases and 0 bases, in that order; junction bases with no gene match: 3. Per germline, CDR1 MNHEY and CDR2 SMNVEV (reference sequence). CDR3 length: 14 amino acids. The DNA for the CDR3 is TGTGCCAGCCTCGGGGGGGGCTCCTACAATGAGCAGTTCTTC. It codes for CASLGGGSYNEQFF.

V is TRBV7-6 and J is TRBJ2-5; D not certain. The V gene lost 1 base and the J gene lost 7 bases, with 13 bases spanning the gap. From germline, CDR1 is SGHVS and CDR2 FNYEAQ. This CDR3 contains 14 residues. The CDR3 spells CASSLGRSVVTQYF. The CDR3, as DNA: TGTGCCAGCAGCTTAGGTCGTTCCGTTGTGACCCAGTACTTC.

This rearrangement joins TRBV25-1 to TRBJ2-3; 12 bases are a match to TRBD2. The CDR3 runs to 17 residues. Per germline, CDR1 MGHDK and CDR2 SYGVNS. The V segment lost 8 bases and the J segment 0 bases; nucleotides outside the gene matches: 9. CDR3 sequence: CASRTSGGSTSTDTQYF. CDR3 bases: TGTGCCAGCCGTACTAGCGGGGGGTCCACTAGCACAGATACGCAGTATTTT.

This chain joins TRBV27 and TRBJ1-4, with D possibly TRBD1 on 5 matching bases. Germline V gene data show CDR1 as MNHEY and CDR2 as SMNVEV (reference sequence). Between the trimmed V and J ends, which lost 2 bases and 8 bases, there was a span of 9 bases. The CDR3 spans 13 residues. CDR3 sequence reads: CASSLQGGEKLFF. CDR3 bases: TGTGCCAGCAGTTTACAGGGAGGGGAAAAACTGTTTTTT.

The chain links TRBV19 to TRBJ2-1, with TRBD1 matching 8 bases. Germline V CDR1 and CDR2: LNHDA, SQIVND (reference sequence). The CDR3 sequence is 15 residues long. The V gene end was trimmed by 2 bases and the J gene end by 6 bases; junction bases not matched to a gene: 6. The CDR3 DNA follows: TGTGCCAGTAGTATACGTCAGGGGGCCGGCAATGAGCAGTTCTTC. This codes for CASSIRQGAGNEQFF.